This T cell receptor beta chain was found in a study of cytomegalovirus exposure and HLA in healthy donors. Trimming took 1 base from V and 11 from J; bases not matched to a gene: 7. The germline gives CDR1 GTSNPN, CDR2 SVGIG (reference sequence). The CDR3 runs to 12 residues. Study-level findings and limits: Analyses of presence/absence relied on an assumption of roughly uniform sequencing depth across donors. According to an earlier analysis, most TCR beta V segments yielded productive rearrangements about 90% or about 30% of the time. Donors belonging to an Asian-associated ancestry cluster reportedly showed fewer N-insertions in productive TCRs than the approximately 700-donor mean, according to what a later analysis found. Clonal expansion was found to be greater in HLA-associated TCR beta chains than in equally common others in a later analysis.

About this clone: Antigen specificity is unknown.

PCR amplification relied on 60 Vbeta primers (plus 13 Jbeta primers). Libraries were prepared by immunoSEQ multiplex PCR; TCRdb keeps only in-frame clonotypes and omits some of them. The table lists 180,000 or so clones, roughly four fifths of them singletons. Sample: PBMCs. The source of this sequence is a woman aged 18-29 years in good health and CMV-seropositive. This chain joins TRBV30 and TRBJ1-1, with TRBD1 matching 7 bases. CDR3 nucleotide sequence: TGTGCCTGGAGTGCTCCCGGACAGGTTGCTTTCTTT. Translated: CAWSAPGQVAFF.